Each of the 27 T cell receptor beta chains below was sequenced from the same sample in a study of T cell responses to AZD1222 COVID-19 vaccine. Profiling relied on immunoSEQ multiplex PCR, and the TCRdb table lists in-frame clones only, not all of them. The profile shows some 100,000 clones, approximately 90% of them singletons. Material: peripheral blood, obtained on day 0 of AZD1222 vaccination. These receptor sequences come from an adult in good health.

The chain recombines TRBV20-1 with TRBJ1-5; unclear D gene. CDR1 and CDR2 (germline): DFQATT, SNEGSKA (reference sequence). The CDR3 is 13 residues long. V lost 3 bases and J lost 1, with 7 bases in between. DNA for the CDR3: TGCAGTGCTAGTGGCCGGAGCAATCAGCCCCAGCATTTT. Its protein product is CSASGRSNQPQHF.

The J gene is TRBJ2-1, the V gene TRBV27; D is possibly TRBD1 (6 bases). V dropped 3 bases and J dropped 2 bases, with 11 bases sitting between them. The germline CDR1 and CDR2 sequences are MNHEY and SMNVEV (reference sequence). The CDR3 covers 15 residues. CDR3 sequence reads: CASSFWTAAYNEQFF. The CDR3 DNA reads TGTGCCAGCAGTTTCTGGACAGCCGCCTACAATGAGCAGTTCTTC.

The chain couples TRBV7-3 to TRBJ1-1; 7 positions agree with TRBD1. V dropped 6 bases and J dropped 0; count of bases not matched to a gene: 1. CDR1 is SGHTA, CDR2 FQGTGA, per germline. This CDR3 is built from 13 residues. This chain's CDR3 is CASRQGMNTEAFF. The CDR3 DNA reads TGTGCCAGCAGACAGGGGATGAACACTGAAGCTTTCTTT.

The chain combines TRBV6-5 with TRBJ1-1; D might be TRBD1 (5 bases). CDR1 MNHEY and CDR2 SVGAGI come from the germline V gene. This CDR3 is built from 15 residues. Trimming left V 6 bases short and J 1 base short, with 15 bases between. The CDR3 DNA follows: TGTGCCAGCAGCCCACAGGACGGATCGAACACTGAAGCTTTCTTT. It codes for CASSPQDGSNTEAFF.

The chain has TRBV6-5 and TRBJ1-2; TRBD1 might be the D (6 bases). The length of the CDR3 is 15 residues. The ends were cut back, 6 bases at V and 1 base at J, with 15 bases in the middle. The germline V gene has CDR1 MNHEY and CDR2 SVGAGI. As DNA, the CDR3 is TGTGCCAGCAGGCCCAGGGGCCAGGATAACTATGGCTACACCTTC. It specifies CASRPRGQDNYGYTF.

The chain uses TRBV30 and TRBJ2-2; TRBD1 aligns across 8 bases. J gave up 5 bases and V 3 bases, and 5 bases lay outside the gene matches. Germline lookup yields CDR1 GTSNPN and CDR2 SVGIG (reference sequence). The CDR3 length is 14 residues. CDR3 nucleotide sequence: TGTGCCTGGAGGGGACAGGTGGAAACCGGGGAGCTGTTTTTT. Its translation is CAWRGQVETGELFF.

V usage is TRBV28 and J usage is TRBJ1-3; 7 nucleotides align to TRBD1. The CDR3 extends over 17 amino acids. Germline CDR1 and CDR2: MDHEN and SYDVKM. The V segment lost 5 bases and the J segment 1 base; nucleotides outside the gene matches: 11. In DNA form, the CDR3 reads TGTGCCAGCAGTCTTTGGACAGGCTTAGGATCTGGAAACACCATATATTTT. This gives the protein CASSLWTGLGSGNTIYF. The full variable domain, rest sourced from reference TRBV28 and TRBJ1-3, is DVKVTQSSRYLVKRTGEKVFLECVQDMDHENMFWYRQDPGLGLRLIYFSYDVKMKEKGDIPEGYSVSREKKERFSLILESASTNQTSMYLCASSLWTGLGSGNTIYFGEGSWLTVV.

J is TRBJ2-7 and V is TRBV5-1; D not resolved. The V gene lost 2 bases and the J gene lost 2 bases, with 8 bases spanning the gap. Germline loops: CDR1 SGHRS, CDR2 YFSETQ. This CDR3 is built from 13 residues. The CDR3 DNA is TGCGCCAGCAGCTTACGGCTAACCTACGAGCAGTACTTC. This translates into CASSLRLTYEQYF. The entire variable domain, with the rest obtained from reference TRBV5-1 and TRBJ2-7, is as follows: KAGVTQTPRYLIKTRGQQVTLSCSPISGHRSVSWYQQTPGQGLQFLFEYFSETQRNKGNFPGRFSGRQFSNSRSEMNVSTLELGDSALYLCASSLRLTYEQYFGPGTRLTVT.

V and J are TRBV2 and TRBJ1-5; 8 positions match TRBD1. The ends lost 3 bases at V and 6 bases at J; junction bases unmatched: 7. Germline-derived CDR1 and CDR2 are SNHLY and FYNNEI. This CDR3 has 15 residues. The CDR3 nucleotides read TGTGCCAGCAGTGATATCGTACAGGGGGTTCAGCCCCAGCATTTT. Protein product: CASSDIVQGVQPQHF.

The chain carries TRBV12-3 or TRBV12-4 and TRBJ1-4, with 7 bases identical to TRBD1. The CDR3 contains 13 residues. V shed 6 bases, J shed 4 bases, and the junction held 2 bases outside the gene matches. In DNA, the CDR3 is TGTGCCAGCAGACGACAGGGTAATGAAAAACTGTTTTTT. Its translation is CASRRQGNEKLFF.

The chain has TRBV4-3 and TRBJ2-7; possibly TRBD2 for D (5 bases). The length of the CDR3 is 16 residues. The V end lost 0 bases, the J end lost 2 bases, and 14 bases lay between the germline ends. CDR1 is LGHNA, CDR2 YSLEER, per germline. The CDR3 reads CASSQDIGGPAYEQYF. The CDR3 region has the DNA TGCGCCAGCAGCCAAGATATTGGAGGACCGGCCTACGAGCAGTACTTC.

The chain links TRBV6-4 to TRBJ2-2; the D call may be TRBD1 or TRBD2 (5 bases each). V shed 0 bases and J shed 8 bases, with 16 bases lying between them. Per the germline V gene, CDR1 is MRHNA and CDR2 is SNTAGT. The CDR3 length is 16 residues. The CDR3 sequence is CASSDSVRGSGGELFF. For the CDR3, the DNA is TGTGCCAGCAGTGACTCGGTGAGGGGCTCCGGAGGGGAGCTGTTTTTT.

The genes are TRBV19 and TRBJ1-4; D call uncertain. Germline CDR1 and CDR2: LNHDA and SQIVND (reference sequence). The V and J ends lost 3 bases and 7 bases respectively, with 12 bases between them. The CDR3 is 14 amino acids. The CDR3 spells CASSMAKGSEKLFF. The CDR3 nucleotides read TGTGCCAGTAGTATGGCAAAGGGTAGTGAAAAACTGTTTTTT.

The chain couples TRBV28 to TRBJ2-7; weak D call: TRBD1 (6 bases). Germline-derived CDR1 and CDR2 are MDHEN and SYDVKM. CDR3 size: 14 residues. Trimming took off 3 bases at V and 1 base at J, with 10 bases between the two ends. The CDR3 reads CASSFKGVSYEQYF. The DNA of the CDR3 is TGTGCCAGCAGTTTCAAGGGGGTTTCCTACGAGCAGTACTTC. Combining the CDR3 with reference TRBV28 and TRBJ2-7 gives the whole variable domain DVKVTQSSRYLVKRTGEKVFLECVQDMDHENMFWYRQDPGLGLRLIYFSYDVKMKEKGDIPEGYSVSREKKERFSLILESASTNQTSMYLCASSFKGVSYEQYFGPGTRLTVT.

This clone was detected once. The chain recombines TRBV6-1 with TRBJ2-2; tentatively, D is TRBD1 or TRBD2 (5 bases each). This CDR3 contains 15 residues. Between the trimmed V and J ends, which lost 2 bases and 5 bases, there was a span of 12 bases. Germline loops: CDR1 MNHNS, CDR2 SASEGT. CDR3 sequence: CASSELFGGTGELFF. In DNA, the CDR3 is TGTGCCAGCAGTGAATTGTTTGGGGGTACCGGGGAGCTGTTTTTT.

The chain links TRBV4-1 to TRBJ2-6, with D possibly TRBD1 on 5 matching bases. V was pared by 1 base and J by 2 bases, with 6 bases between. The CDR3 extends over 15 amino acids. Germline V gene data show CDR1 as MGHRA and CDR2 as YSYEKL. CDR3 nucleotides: TGCGCCAGCAGCCAAGCAGGGACTGGGGCCAACGTCCTGACTTTC. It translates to CASSQAGTGANVLTF.

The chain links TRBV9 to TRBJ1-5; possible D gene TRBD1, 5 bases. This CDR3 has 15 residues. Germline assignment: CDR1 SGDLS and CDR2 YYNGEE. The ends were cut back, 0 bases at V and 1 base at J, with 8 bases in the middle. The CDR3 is CASSVGGESNQPQHF. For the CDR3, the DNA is TGTGCCAGCAGCGTAGGGGGGGAGAGCAATCAGCCCCAGCATTTT.

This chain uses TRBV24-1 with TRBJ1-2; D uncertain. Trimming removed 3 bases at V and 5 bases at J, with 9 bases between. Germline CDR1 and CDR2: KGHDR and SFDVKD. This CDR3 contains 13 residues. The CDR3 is CATSDTPGYGYTF. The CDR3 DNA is TGTGCCACCAGTGATACCCCCGGATATGGCTACACCTTC.

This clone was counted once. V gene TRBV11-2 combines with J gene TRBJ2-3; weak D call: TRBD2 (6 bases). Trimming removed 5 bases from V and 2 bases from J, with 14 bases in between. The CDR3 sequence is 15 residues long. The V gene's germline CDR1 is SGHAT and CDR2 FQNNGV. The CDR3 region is CASSKRRGLTDTQYF. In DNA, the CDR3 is TGTGCCAGCAGCAAAAGGCGGGGACTCACAGATACGCAGTATTTT. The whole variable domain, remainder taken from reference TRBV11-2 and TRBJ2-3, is EAGVAQSPRYKIIEKRQSVAFWCNPISGHATLYWYQQILGQGPKLLIQFQNNGVVDDSQLPKDRFSAERLKGVDSTLKIQPAKLEDSAVYLCASSKRRGLTDTQYFGPGTRLTVL.

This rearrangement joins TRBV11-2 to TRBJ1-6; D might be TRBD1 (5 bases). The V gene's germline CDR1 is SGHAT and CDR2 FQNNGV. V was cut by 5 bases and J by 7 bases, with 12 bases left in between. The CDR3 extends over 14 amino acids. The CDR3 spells CASSVGDSNSPLHF. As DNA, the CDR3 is TGTGCCAGCAGCGTCGGCGACAGCAATTCACCCCTCCACTTT.

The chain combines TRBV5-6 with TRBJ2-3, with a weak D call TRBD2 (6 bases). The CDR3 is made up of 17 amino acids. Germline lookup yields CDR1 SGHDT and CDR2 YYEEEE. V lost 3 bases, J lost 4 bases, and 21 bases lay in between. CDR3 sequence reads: CASSSPQLKPGADTQYF. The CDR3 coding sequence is TGTGCCAGCAGCTCCCCCCAGCTAAAACCGGGGGCAGATACGCAGTATTTT. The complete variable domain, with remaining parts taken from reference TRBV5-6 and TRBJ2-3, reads DAGVTQSPTHLIKTRGQQVTLRCSPKSGHDTVSWYQQALGQGPQFIFQYYEEEERQRGNFPDRFSGHQFPNYSSELNVNALLLGDSALYLCASSSPQLKPGADTQYFGPGTRLTVL.

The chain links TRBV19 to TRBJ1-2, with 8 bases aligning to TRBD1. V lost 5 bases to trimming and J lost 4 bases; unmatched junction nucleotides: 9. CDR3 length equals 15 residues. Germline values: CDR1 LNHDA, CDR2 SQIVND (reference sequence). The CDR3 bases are TGTGCCAGTAGTGTACTTGCGACAGGGGCCTATGGCTACACCTTC. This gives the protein CASSVLATGAYGYTF.

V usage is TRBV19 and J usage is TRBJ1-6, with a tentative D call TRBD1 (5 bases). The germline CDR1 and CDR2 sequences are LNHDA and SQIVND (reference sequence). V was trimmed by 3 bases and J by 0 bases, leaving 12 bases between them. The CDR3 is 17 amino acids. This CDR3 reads CASSMRDGSSYNSPLHF. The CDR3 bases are TGTGCCAGTAGTATGCGGGACGGGAGCTCCTATAATTCACCCCTCCACTTT.

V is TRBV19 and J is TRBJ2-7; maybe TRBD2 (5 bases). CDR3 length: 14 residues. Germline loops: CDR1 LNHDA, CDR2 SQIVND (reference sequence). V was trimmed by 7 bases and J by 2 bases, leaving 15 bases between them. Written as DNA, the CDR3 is TGTGCCAGTACAGCCTCGGGGTTACCCTACGAGCAGTACTTC. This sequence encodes CASTASGLPYEQYF. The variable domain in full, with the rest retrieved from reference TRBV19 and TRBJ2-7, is DGGITQSPKYLFRKEGQNVTLSCEQNLNHDAMYWYRQDPGQGLRLIYYSQIVNDFQKGDIAEGYSVSREKKESFPLTVTSAQKNPTAFYLCASTASGLPYEQYFGPGTRLTVT.

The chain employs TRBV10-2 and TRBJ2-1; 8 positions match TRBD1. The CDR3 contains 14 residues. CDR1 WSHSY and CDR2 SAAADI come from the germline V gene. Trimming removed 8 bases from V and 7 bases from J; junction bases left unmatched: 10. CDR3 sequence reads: CASYRGTGGNEQFF. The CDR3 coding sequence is TGCGCCAGCTACCGGGGTACAGGGGGGAATGAGCAGTTCTTC.

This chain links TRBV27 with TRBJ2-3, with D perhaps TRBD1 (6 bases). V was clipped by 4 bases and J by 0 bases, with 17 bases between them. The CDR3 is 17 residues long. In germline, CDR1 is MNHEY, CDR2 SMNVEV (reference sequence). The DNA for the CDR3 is TGTGCCAGCAGTTACCGGACCACAGGGCTTAGCACAGATACGCAGTATTTT. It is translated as CASSYRTTGLSTDTQYF.

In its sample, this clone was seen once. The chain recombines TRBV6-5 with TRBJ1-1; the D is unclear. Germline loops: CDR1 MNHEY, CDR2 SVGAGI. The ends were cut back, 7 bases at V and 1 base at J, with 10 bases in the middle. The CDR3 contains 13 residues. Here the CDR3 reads CASTAMGNTEAFF. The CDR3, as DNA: TGTGCCAGCACGGCAATGGGGAACACTGAAGCTTTCTTT.